Sequencing of this T cell receptor (beta chain) was carried out in a study of cytomegalovirus exposure and HLA in healthy donors. This PCR relied on a set of 60 Vbeta primers and 13 Jbeta primers. Clones were read by immunoSEQ multiplex PCR, and TCRdb kept only the in-frame ones, dropping some. The repertoire holds around 150,000 clones, with over 60% as singletons. Germline lookup yields CDR1 SQVTM and CDR2 ANQGSEA. V dropped 5 bases and J dropped 4; count of bases not matched to a gene: 13. This CDR3 contains 15 residues. This chain uses TRBV29-1 with TRBJ1-2; 7 nucleotides match TRBD1. Material for sequencing was PBMCs. This sequence was found in a woman aged 25 to 45 in good health and CMV-seronegative. The CDR3 spells CSVLGKGARIYGYTF. Written as DNA, the CDR3 is TGCAGCGTTCTCGGTAAGGGGGCGCGGATCTATGGCTACACCTTC.